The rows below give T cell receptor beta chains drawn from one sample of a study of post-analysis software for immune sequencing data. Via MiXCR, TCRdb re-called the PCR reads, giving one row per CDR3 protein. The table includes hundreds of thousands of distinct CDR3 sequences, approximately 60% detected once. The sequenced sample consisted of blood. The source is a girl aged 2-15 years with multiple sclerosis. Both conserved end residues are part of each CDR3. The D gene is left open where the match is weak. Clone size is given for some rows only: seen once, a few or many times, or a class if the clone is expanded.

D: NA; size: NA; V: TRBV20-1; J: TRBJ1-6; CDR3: CGARGGSGQANNSPLHF; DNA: TGCGGTGCTAGAGGTGGCTCTGGTCAGGCGAATAATTCACCCCTCCACTTT
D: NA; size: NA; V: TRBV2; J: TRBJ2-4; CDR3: CASSDTYIQYF; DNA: TGTGCCAGCAGTGATACGTACATTCAGTACTTC
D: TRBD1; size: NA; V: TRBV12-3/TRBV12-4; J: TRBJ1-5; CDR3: CASSPTGAGNQPQHF; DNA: TGTGCCAGCAGCCCGACAGGGGCGGGCAATCAGCCCCAGCATTTT
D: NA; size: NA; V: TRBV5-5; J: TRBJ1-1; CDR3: CASSSSTRGDTEAFF; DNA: TGTGCCAGCAGCTCATCAACTCGGGGGGACACTGAAGCTTTCTTT
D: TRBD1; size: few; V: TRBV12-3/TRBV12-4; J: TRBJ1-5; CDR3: CASSLDLGGQGGNQPQHF; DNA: TGTGCCAGCAGTTTAGACTTAGGTGGACAGGGCGGCAATCAGCCCCAGCATTTT
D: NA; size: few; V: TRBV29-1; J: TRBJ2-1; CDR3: CSVPRDAEQFF; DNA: TGCAGCGTTCCTCGGGATGCTGAGCAGTTCTTC
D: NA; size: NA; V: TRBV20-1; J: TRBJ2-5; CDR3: CSARRGTQQETQYF; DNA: TGCAGTGCTAGGAGGGGGACGCAGCAAGAGACCCAGTACTTC
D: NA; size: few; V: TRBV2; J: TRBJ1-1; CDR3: CAALLVGVANTEAFF; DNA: TGTGCCGCCCTGTTGGTGGGGGTAGCGAACACTGAAGCTTTCTTT
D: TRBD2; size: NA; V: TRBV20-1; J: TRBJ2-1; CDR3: CSAILAGSGNEQFF; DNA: TGCAGTGCAATACTAGCGGGCTCGGGCAATGAGCAGTTCTTC
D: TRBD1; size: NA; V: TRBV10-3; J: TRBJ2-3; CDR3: CAISVGQGPQYF; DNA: TGTGCCATCAGTGTGGGACAGGGGCCGCAGTATTTT
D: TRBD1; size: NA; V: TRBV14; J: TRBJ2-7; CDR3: CASSQRQGVSYEQYF; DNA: TGTGCCAGCAGCCAGAGACAGGGGGTCTCCTACGAGCAGTACTTC
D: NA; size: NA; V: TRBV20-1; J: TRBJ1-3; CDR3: CSATNDSRWDTIYF; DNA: TGCAGTGCCACAAACGACAGTAGGTGGGACACCATATATTTT
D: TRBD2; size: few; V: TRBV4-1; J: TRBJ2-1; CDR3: CASSHRLADTYNEQFF; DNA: TGCGCCAGCAGCCACCGACTAGCGGATACCTACAATGAGCAGTTCTTC
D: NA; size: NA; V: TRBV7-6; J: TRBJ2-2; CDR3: CASSPQGLTGELFF; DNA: TGTGCCAGCAGTCCGCAGGGCTTGACCGGGGAGCTGTTTTTT
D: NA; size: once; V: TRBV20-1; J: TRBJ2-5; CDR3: CSALKGSGSEAQYF; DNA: TGCAGTGCCCTCAAGGGGAGTGGGTCAGAGGCCCAGTACTTC